This TCR beta chain emerged from a study of T-cell reconstitution after alpha-beta-depleted transplantation in children (dated by TCRdb to 2016 to 2017). Background on the whole study: The study quantitatively tracked T-cell immune reconstitution after TCRalphabeta/CD19-depleted allogeneic hematopoietic cell transplantation in children using TCR repertoire profiling. Overall study outcomes, separate from this receptor: In some patients, high TCRbeta diversity at day 60 was attributed to recipient T cells and intrathymic progenitors that had survived conditioning. Hyperexpanded clone frequencies declined over subsequent months; after one year, T-cell counts and TCRbeta diversity were mostly attributed to newly produced T cells. The apparently early alphabetaT-cell count recovery about two months after transplant was reportedly dependent on only several hundred rapidly expanded clones derived from non-depleted graft cells.

A word on this clonotype: Its antigen remains undetermined. The record has no base qualities; no much larger clone is one base away.

The sample's treatment or condition label, decoded: allogeneic hematopoietic cell transplantation with graft depleted of TCRalphabeta T cells and CD19 B cells. The transplant recipients were children given TCRalphabeta/CD19-depleted allogeneic hematopoietic cell grafts. Taken from the germline V gene, the CDR1 and CDR2 loops are SGHRS and YFSETQ. Taken from cysteine to phenylalanine, the CDR3 has 15 residues. Of the read, only the CDR3 DNA is kept; its 45 bases are in frame from base 1. V and J are trimmed by 4 bases and 1 base, and the gene matches miss 4 bases of the junction. To prepare the library, PCR was applied. The run used an Illumina HiSeq 2500. TCR libraries were prepared with molecular barcoding, using unique molecular identifiers to normalize TCRbeta repertoire quantification. Clones were called with MiXCR by TCRdb after fastp trimmed the public reads at Q25, and only in-frame beta chains were retained. Each entry is one CDR3 protein sequence, shown with its most common DNA and genes. A total of fewer than 700,000 distinct CDR3 sequences appear in this sample, roughly 24% of them only once. Roughly 13% of the sample lies in the top ten.

The chain is assembled from TRBV5-1 and TRBJ2-1; TRBD1 aligns with 8 central bases. Sequencing used PBMCs, mostly from graft donor cells, obtained 360 days after TCRalphabeta/CD19-depleted stem cell transplant. This sequence was found in a boy under two years old who had a stem cell transplant for acute myeloid leukemia, so the T cells may come from the graft donor. CDR3 protein: CASSQGAGSYNEQFF. The nucleotides read TGCGCCAGCAGCCAGGGGGCAGGGTCCTACAATGAGCAGTTCTTC.